The text below deals with one TCR beta chain. The protocol was immunoSEQ multiplex PCR, while the TCRdb copy is restricted to in-frame clones and leaves out a portion. The data show 450,000 to 700,000 clones, just under 97% seen once. The sample is drawn from a study of shared clonotypes between healthy human individuals. CD45RO-negative cells were positively selected for CCR7, leaving out terminally differentiated effector memory CD45RA+ cells. With 11 bases clipped from V and 5 bases from J, the junction kept 8 bases outside the gene matches. Per germline, CDR1 LNHDA and CDR2 SQIVND (reference sequence). The CDR3 sequence is 13 residues long.

The specimen sequenced was naive CD8+ T cells sorted from blood. This clonotype originated in a woman aged 30 to 39 in good health. The chain carries TRBV19 and TRBJ1-5; TRBD1 matches at 8 bases. The CDR3: CAASRGPDQPQHF. CDR3 DNA: TGTGCCGCGAGCAGGGGGCCTGATCAGCCCCAGCATTTT. Filled out from reference TRBV19 and TRBJ1-5, the complete variable domain reads DGGITQSPKYLFRKEGQNVTLSCEQNLNHDAMYWYRQDPGQGLRLIYYSQIVNDFQKGDIAEGYSVSREKKESFPLTVTSAQKNPTAFYLCAASRGPDQPQHFGDGTRLSIL.